The clone carrying this T cell receptor beta chain has ten or more counts. Its cognate antigen is unknown. TCRdb used MiXCR to reprocess the 5' RACE reads, holding one entry per CDR3 protein. The table records approximately 140,000 distinct CDR3 sequences, approximately 4% of them present only once. The sample originates from a study of identical twins. General study findings and limits: The study drew conclusions from cross-sectional statistical analysis, not from following the same donors. Less excess twin sharing appeared in beta out-of-frame sequences. Abundant cord blood beta clonotypes carried fewer insertions; memory repertoires showed none.

Healthy Caucasians alone served as donors. Germline lookup yields CDR1 LGHDT and CDR2 YNNKEL (reference sequence). The junction had 5 bases not matched to a gene; V was cut back by 0 bases and J by 5 bases. The CDR3 totals 15 residues. The receptor comes from a man in his late teens or twenties in good health. Material for sequencing was memory T cells sorted from blood. The chain combines TRBV3-1 with TRBJ1-1, with 8 bases that match TRBD1. The CDR3 loop reads CASSQDPGGLTEAFF. The CDR3 DNA sequence: TGTGCCAGCAGCCAAGATCCAGGGGGCCTAACTGAAGCTTTCTTT.